This TCR beta chain was obtained from a study of shared clonotypes between healthy human individuals. Study information: There were three CD4 naive, three CD4 memory, two CD8 naive and one CD8 memory plates per donor. Study-wide results and limits: Deeper or shallower sequencing was expected to change how clonotypes are shared among donors.

CDR3 length equals 15 residues. A note on this clone: Its antigen is not identified.

Assay used: immunoSEQ multiplex PCR; TCRdb lists only in-frame clones, some missing. The table has a few million clones, about 92% seen once; the top ten hold over 0.12%. The receptor comes from a young man in good health. The sequenced material came from naive CD4+ T cells sorted from blood. The subset denotes: CD45RA+ positively selected. The chain recombines TRBV21-1 with TRBJ2-1. TRBV21-1 is recorded as a pseudogene. CDR3 DNA: TGTGCCAGCGGGGTCATTGCCGCGGACCTATCGGCGCAGTTCTTC. This codes for CASGVIAADLSAQFF.